This T cell receptor (beta chain) appears in the sequencing data of a study of T cell responses to AZD1222 COVID-19 vaccine. CDR3 length: 13 residues. Trimming shortened V by 6 bases and J by 0 bases, and 8 bases separated the two germline ends. TCRdb's table, derived via immunoSEQ multiplex PCR, lists solely in-frame clones and lacks some. Of more than 150,000 clones in the sample, around 92% are singletons; the top ten hold 8% to 13%. The sequences come from peripheral blood, collected on day 0 of AZD1222 vaccination. The TCR comes from an adult in good health. The J gene is TRBJ1-1, the V gene TRBV12-3 or TRBV12-4, with D unresolved. CDR3 coding DNA: TGTGCCAGCAGCCGCACTATGAACACTGAAGCTTTCTTT. Protein product: CASSRTMNTEAFF.